The clone carrying this T cell receptor beta chain occurred a few times. Its antigen is not known. Germline V lookup: CDR1 DFQATT, CDR2 SNEGSKA (reference sequence). V shed 5 bases and J shed 4 bases, with 21 bases lying between them. This CDR3 spans 16 amino acids. TCRdb reprocessed the 5' RACE reads via MiXCR and lists one record per CDR3 protein. The profile shows 250,000 to 400,000 distinct CDR3 sequences, 11% of them singletons. The sample originates from a study of CD8 T cells in ankylosing spondylitis. Study-level findings and limits: In synovial fluid and blood from reactive arthritis, some motif variants were previously reported. About 8 highly homologous variants made up a TCR beta motif, and this motif appeared characteristic of ankylosing spondylitis blood.

This receptor was obtained from a female donor with ankylosing spondylitis or in good health (not recorded which). V and J are TRBV20-1 and TRBJ1-5; D not certain. The sequenced sample was blood, either unsorted or a sorted T cell fraction (not recorded which). CDR3 sequence: CSAPSSGQAHNQPQHF. DNA for the CDR3: TGCAGTGCTCCTTCATCCGGGCAGGCCCATAATCAGCCCCAGCATTTT.